Listed below are T cell receptor beta chains from one sample, sequenced in a study of somatic mutations in cytotoxic T cells in rheumatoid arthritis. The method was immunoSEQ multiplex PCR; TCRdb's version includes in-frame clones alone and lacks a portion of them. The sample yields 15,000 or so clones, around 80% seen once. The sequencing input was CD8+ T cells sorted from blood. Receptor source: an adult with rheumatoid arthritis. Each CDR3 is given with its conserved first and last residue. A D gene is named only where the DNA matches it firmly. Size is omitted from some rows. Given values are once, few, many or a class for expanded clones.

clone_size cdr3_length d_call j_call v_call cdr3_nt cdr3_aa
- 14 TRBD2 TRBJ2-3 TRBV6-4 TGTGCCAGCAGTGGTCTAGCGGGAGCAGATACGCAGTATTTT CASSGLAGADTQYF
- 14 - TRBJ2-2 TRBV27 TGTGCGACGTCATGGCGAGCGAACACCGGGGAGCTGTTTTTT CATSWRANTGELFF
- 13 - TRBJ1-2 TRBV19 TGTGCCAGTAGTCCCTTTTTAGGATCTGGCTACACCTTC CASSPFLGSGYTF
few 15 TRBD2 TRBJ2-1 TRBV4-2 TGTGCCAGCAGCCACACCGGGACTAGCGAGGATGAGCAGTTCTTC CASSHTGTSEDEQFF
- 16 TRBD1 TRBJ2-1 TRBV4-1 TGCGCCAGCAGCCAACGGACAGGGGGTTCCTACAATGAGCAGTTCTTC CASSQRTGGSYNEQFF
once 14 TRBD1 TRBJ2-7 TRBV28 TGTGCCAGCAGCCCTGGACAGGGGGCCTACGAGCAGTACTTC CASSPGQGAYEQYF
medium-sized 14 TRBD2 TRBJ2-7 TRBV4-2 TGTGCCAGCAGCCAAGAGCGGGAGCCCGACGAGCAGTACTTC CASSQEREPDEQYF
few 14 TRBD2 TRBJ2-7 TRBV25-1 TGTGCCAGCAGCCTCAATGGACTAGCGGGGGAGCAGTACTTC CASSLNGLAGEQYF
- 19 TRBD2 TRBJ2-3 TRBV7-9 TGTGCCAGCAGCTTACGGTGGCTAGCGGGCCGAATAAGCACAGATACGCAGTATTTT CASSLRWLAGRISTDTQYF
- 13 - TRBJ2-1 TRBV6-4 TGTGCCAGCAGTGACTCAAGGGTGAATGAGCAGTTCTTC CASSDSRVNEQFF
- 12 - TRBJ2-1 TRBV5-4 TGTGCCAGCAGCTTGGGTGGCAATGAGCAGTTCTTC CASSLGGNEQFF
- 14 TRBD1 TRBJ1-2 TRBV6-5 TGTGCCAGCAGTTACGGGACAGGGGGCTATGGCTACACCTTC CASSYGTGGYGYTF
- 17 TRBD1 TRBJ2-6 TRBV5-5 TGTGCCAGCAGCTGGGGACAGGTCCCCACTGGGGCCAACGTCCTGACTTTC CASSWGQVPTGANVLTF
- 10 - TRBJ2-1 TRBV5-8 TGTGCCGGAGGGGGTAATGAGCAGTTCTTC CAGGGNEQFF
- 15 - TRBJ1-2 TRBV5-1 TGCGCCAGCAGCTTGGAGGCAGCAGCTAACTATGGCTACACCTTC CASSLEAAANYGYTF
- 15 TRBD1 TRBJ1-2 TRBV7-9 TGTGCCAGCAGCGACGGGACAGCCCTTTCCTATGGCTACACCTTC CASSDGTALSYGYTF
- 14 - TRBJ1-1 TRBV4-2 TGTGCCAGCAGCCAAGGGGCTGCGTGGACTGAAGCTTTCTTT CASSQGAAWTEAFF
- 15 - TRBJ1-5 TRBV28 TGTGCCAGCAGTGTATACAAAGGGGGGAATCAGCCCCAGCATTTT CASSVYKGGNQPQHF
- 14 TRBD1 TRBJ1-1 TRBV2 TGTGCCAGCAGAAACCCGGGACAGAAATTTTCGGCTTTCTTT CASRNPGQKFSAFF
- 10 - TRBJ2-2 TRBV29-1 TGCAGCGCCCTCGGGGCGGAGCTGTTTTTT CSALGAELFF
- 15 TRBD1 TRBJ1-1 TRBV7-9 TGTGCCAGCAGCACTTCGGACAGGGGAGAAACTGAAGCTTTCTTT CASSTSDRGETEAFF
few 16 TRBD2 TRBJ2-2 TRBV7-6 TGTGCCAGCAGCTTTAGGACTAGCGGGAACACCGGGGAGCTGTTTTTT CASSFRTSGNTGELFF
few 12 - TRBJ1-2 TRBV30 TGTGCCTTCCAGGGCGAACACTATGGCTACACCTTC CAFQGEHYGYTF
- 12 - TRBJ1-6 TRBV5-4 TGTGCCAGCAGCTTTGGACATTCACCCCTCCACTTT CASSFGHSPLHF
- 16 TRBD2 TRBJ2-7 TRBV10-2 TGCGCCAGCAGTGAGGGACTAGCGGCCTCCTCCTACGAGCAGTACTTC CASSEGLAASSYEQYF
- 16 TRBD1 TRBJ2-1 TRBV7-2 TGTGCCAGCAGCACTCCTCGGGACAGGTACGTCGATGAGCAGTTCTTC CASSTPRDRYVDEQFF
- 13 - TRBJ1-1 TRBV6-5 TGTGCCAGCAGCCCCCTCTCGAACACTGAAGCTTTCTTT CASSPLSNTEAFF
once 15 - TRBJ2-1 TRBV7-2 TGTGCCAGCAGCTCTACTAGGAGCTCCTACAATGAGCAGTTCTTC CASSSTRSSYNEQFF
- 16 TRBD2 TRBJ2-1 TRBV27 TGTGCCAGCAGTTCAACTAGCGTTAGCCCATACAATGAGCAGTTCTTC CASSSTSVSPYNEQFF
- 16 TRBD1 TRBJ1-2 TRBV7-2 TGTGCCAGCAGCTTAGCGCACAGGGGACAGAGCTATGGCTACACCTTC CASSLAHRGQSYGYTF
- 19 TRBD1 TRBJ2-1 TRBV28 TGTGCCAGCAGCCCCGGACAGGGGAGAAGACAAAGGCTTTACAATGAGCAGTTCTTC CASSPGQGRRQRLYNEQFF
- 13 - TRBJ2-1 TRBV19 TGTGCCAGTAGTAACCGCGGGGCCAATGAGCAGTTCTTC CASSNRGANEQFF
- 16 - TRBJ2-7 TRBV7-8 TGTGCCAGCAGCTTAGCGGAAACTTCTGATGGATACGAGCAGTACTTC CASSLAETSDGYEQYF
- 16 TRBD2 TRBJ2-1 TRBV6-1 TGTGCCAGCAGTGGGGTGGGAGCGGGATCAAGCAATGAGCAGTTCTTC CASSGVGAGSSNEQFF
few 17 - TRBJ2-1 TRBV2 TGTGCCAGCAGTGCCTGGGAGGCCAGGAGCTCCTACAATGAGCAGTTCTTC CASSAWEARSSYNEQFF
- 15 - TRBJ2-5 TRBV6-5 TGTGCCAGCAGTTTGTTCCCCGGGAACCAAGAGACCCAGTACTTC CASSLFPGNQETQYF
- 15 TRBD1 TRBJ2-7 TRBV4-1 TGCGCCAGCAGCCAAGGGGACAGCAGCTCCTACGAGCAGTACTTC CASSQGDSSSYEQYF